This T cell receptor beta chain appears in the sequencing data of a study of T-cell memory formation after mild COVID-19. This clonotype occurred a few times. Its cognate antigen is unknown. Regarding the study as a whole: Among CD4+ contracting clones, most were CM and EM, and CD8+ ones EMRA. In pre-infection memory, a portion of responding clones appeared, which suggested that cross-reactive memory joined. Clones shrinking from day 15 to 85 showed even CD4/CD8 mixes; later expanders tilted CD4+.

TCRdb recomputed calls from the 5' RACE reads with MiXCR, one row per CDR3 protein. The sample consists of about 290,000 distinct CDR3 sequences, approximately 15% of them appearing once. Germline assignment: CDR1 SNHLY and CDR2 FYNNEI. CDR3 length equals 15 residues. Trimming took 8 bases from V and 3 from J, leaving 19 bases between them. This sequence originates from a man aged 18 to 29 who had mild COVID-19 (a few samples of this study predate the infection). Cell type and time point are not known. Sequenced input: PBMCs or a T cell subset sorted from them (not recorded which). The V and J genes are TRBV2 and TRBJ2-5; D could derive from TRBD1 or TRBD2 (8 bases each). DNA for the CDR3: TGTGCCAGCGGACAGGGCCAGACTAGCGAAGAGACCCAGTACTTC. Translation: CASGQGQTSEETQYF. The entire variable domain, with the rest obtained from reference TRBV2 and TRBJ2-5, is as follows: EPEVTQTPSHQVTQMGQEVILRCVPISNHLYFYWYRQILGQKVEFLVSFYNNEISEKSEIFDDQFSVERPDGSNFTLKIRSTKLEDSAMYFCASGQGQTSEETQYFGPGTRLLVL.